This TCR beta chain was captured in a study of cytomegalovirus exposure and HLA in healthy donors. With 3 bases removed from V and 3 bases from J, the gap between germline ends came to 9 bases. CDR1 is KGHSH, CDR2 LQKENI, per germline. The CDR3 has 14 residues. In the PCR, 60 Vbeta and 13 Jbeta primers were used. Clones were read by immunoSEQ multiplex PCR, and TCRdb kept only the in-frame ones, dropping some. The sample shows under 200,000 clones, 84% of them seen only once. The chain combines TRBV18 with TRBJ1-3; D remains ambiguous. Sequenced material: PBMCs. This receptor was obtained from a man aged 25-40 years in good health and CMV-seronegative. The CDR3 DNA reads as TGTGCCAGCTCACCGGAGGGCTTTGGAAACACCATATATTTT. This gives the protein CASSPEGFGNTIYF. Full variable domain (missing parts from reference TRBV18 and TRBJ1-3): NAGVMQNPRHLVRRRGQEARLRCSPMKGHSHVYWYRQLPEEGLKFMVYLQKENIIDESGMPKERFSAEFPKEGPSILRIQQVVRGDSAAYFCASSPEGFGNTIYFGEGSWLTVV.